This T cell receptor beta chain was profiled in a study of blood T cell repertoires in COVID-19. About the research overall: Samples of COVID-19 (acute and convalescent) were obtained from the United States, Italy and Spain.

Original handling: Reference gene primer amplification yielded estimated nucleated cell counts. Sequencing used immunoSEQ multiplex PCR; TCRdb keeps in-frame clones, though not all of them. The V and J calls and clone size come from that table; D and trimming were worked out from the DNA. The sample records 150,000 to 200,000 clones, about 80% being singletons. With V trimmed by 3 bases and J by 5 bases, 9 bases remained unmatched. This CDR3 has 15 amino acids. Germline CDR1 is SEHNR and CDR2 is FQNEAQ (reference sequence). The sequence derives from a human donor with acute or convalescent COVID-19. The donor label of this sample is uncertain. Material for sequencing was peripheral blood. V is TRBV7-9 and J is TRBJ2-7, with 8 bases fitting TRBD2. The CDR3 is CASSLGGLGANEQYF. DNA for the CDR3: TGTGCCAGCAGCTTGGGGGGACTAGGGGCAAACGAGCAGTACTTC.